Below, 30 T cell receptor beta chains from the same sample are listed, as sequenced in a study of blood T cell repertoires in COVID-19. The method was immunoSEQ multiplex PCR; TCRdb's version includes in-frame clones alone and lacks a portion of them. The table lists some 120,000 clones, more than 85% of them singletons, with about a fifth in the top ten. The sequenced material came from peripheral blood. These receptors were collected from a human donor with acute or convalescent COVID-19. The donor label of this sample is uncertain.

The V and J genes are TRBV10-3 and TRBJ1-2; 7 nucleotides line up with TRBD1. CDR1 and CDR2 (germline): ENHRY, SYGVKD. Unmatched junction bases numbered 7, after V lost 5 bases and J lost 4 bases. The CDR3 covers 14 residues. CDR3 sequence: CAISHTTGSYGYTF. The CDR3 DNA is TGTGCCATCAGTCATACGACAGGGTCCTATGGCTACACCTTC.

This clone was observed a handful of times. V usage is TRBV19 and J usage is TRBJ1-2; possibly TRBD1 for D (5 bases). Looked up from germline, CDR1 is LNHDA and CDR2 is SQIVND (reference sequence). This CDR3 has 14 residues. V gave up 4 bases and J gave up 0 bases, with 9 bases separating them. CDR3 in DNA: TGTGCCAGTAGTAACCGGGGGGCTAACTATGGCTACACCTTC. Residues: CASSNRGANYGYTF.

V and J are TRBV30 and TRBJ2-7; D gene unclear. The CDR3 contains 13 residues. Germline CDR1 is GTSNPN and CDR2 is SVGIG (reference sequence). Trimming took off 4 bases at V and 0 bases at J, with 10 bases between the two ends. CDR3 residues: CAWIPRSSYEQYF. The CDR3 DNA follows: TGTGCCTGGATCCCGAGGAGCTCCTACGAGCAGTACTTC.

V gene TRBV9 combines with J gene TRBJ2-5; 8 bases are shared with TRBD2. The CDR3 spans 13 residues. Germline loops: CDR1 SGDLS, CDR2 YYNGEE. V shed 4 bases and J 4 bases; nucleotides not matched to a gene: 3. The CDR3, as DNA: TGTGCCAGCAGCCTCGGACTAGCAGAGACCCAGTACTTC. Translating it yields CASSLGLAETQYF.

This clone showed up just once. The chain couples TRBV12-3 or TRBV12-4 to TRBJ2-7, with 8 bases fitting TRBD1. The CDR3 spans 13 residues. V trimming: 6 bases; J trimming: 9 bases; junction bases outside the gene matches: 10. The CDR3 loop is CASSPQGVSGQYF. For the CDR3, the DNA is TGTGCCAGCAGCCCACAGGGGGTGAGTGGGCAGTACTTC.

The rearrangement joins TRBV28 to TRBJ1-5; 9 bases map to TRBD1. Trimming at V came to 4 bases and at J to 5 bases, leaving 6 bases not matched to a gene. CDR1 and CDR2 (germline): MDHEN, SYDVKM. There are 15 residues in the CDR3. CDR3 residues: CASSSGTGPDQPQHF. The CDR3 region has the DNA TGTGCCAGCAGTTCCGGGACAGGGCCGGATCAGCCCCAGCATTTT.

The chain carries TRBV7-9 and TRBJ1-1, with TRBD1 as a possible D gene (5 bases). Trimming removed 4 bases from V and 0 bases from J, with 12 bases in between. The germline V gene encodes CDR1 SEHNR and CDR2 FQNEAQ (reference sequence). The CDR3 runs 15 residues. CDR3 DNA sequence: TGTGCCAGCAGCTCCTATGACAGCCTGAACACTGAAGCTTTCTTT. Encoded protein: CASSSYDSLNTEAFF.

This chain's CDR3 is CASSQGGRQTNTGELFF. CDR3 coding DNA: TGTGCCAGCAGCCAAGGTGGTAGACAGACGAACACCGGGGAGCTGTTTTTT. The chain uses TRBV3-1 (or the pseudogene TRBV3-2) and TRBJ2-2; weak D call: TRBD1 (5 bases). CDR1 is LGHDT and CDR2 is YNNKEL in the germline V gene (reference sequence). The CDR3 extends over 17 amino acids. The V end lost 1 base, the J end lost 0 bases, and 12 bases lay between the germline ends.

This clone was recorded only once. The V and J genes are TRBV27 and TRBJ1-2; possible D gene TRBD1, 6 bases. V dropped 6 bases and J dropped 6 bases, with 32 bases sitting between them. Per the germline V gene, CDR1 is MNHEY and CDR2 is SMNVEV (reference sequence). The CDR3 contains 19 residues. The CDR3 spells CASRLSPPFREGVRDGYTF. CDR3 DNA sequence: TGTGCCAGCAGGTTGTCCCCCCCGTTCAGGGAGGGGGTCAGGGATGGCTACACCTTC.

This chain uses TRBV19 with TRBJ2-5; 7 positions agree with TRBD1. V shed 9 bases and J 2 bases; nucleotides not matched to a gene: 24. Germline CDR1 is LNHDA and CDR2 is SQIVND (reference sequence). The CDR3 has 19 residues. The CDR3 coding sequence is TGTGCCAGCGCACCCCAAAAAAATCAAATAGGGACAGTTCAAGAGACCCAGTACTTC. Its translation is CASAPQKNQIGTVQETQYF.

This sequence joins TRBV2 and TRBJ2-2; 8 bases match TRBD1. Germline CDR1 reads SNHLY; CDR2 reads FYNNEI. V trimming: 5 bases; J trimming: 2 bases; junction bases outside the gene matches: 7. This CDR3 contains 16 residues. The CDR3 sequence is CASSLDRGFNTGELFF. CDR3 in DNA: TGTGCCAGCAGTCTCGACAGGGGATTCAACACCGGGGAGCTGTTTTTT. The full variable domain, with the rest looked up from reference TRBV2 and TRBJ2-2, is EPEVTQTPSHQVTQMGQEVILRCVPISNHLYFYWYRQILGQKVEFLVSFYNNEISEKSEIFDDQFSVERPDGSNFTLKIRSTKLEDSAMYFCASSLDRGFNTGELFFGEGSRLTVL.

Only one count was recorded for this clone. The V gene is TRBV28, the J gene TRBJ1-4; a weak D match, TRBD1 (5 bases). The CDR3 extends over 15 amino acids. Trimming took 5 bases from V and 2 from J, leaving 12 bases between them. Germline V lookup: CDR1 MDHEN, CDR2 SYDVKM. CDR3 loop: CASSQDSSTNEKLFF. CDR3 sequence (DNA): TGTGCCAGCAGTCAAGACAGCTCCACTAATGAAAAACTGTTTTTT.

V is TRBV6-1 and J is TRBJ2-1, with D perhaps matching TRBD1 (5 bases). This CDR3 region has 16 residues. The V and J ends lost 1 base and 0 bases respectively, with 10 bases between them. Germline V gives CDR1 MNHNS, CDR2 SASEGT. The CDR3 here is CASSEVQGGSYNEQFF. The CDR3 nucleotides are TGTGCCAGCAGTGAAGTCCAGGGCGGCTCCTACAATGAGCAGTTCTTC.

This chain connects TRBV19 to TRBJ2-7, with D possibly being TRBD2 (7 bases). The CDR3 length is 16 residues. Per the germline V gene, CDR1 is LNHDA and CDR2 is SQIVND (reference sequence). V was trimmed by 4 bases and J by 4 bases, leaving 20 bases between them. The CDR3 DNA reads TGTGCCAGTAGTAGCGGGGGCGACAGCGACACATACGAGCAGTACTTC. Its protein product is CASSSGGDSDTYEQYF.

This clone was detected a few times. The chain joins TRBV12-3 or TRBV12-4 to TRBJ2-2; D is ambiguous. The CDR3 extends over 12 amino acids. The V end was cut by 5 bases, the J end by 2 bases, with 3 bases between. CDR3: CASSLNTGELFF. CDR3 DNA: TGTGCCAGCAGTCTTAACACCGGGGAGCTGTTTTTT.

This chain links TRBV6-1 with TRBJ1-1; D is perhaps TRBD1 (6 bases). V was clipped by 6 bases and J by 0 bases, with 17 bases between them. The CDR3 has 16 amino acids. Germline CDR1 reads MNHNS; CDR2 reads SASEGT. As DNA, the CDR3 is TGTGCCAGCAGCGAAACAGGGTTACTCATGAACACTGAAGCTTTCTTT. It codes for CASSETGLLMNTEAFF.

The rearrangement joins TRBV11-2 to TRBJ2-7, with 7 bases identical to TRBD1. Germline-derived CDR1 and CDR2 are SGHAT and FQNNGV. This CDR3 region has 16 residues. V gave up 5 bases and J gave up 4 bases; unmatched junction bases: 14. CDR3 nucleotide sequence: TGTGCCAGCAGCCCACTAAATAGACAGGGTGATTACGAGCAGTACTTC. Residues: CASSPLNRQGDYEQYF.

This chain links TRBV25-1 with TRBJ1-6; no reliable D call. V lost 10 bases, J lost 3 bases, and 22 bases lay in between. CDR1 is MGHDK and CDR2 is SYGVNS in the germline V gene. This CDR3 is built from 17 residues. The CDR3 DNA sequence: TGTGCCACCCAAGGATTTTCTTCAGGCGACTATAATTCACCCCTCCACTTT. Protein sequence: CATQGFSSGDYNSPLHF.

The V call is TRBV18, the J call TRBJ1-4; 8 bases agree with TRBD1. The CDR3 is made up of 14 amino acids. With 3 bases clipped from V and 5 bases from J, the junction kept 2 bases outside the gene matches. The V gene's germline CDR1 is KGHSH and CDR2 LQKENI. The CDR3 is CASSPRTGNEKLFF. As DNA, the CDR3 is TGTGCCAGCTCACCGAGGACAGGGAATGAAAAACTGTTTTTT.

For the CDR3, the DNA is TGTGCCAGCAGCATCCCGACTAGCGGGGCGACTCCAAAAGAGCAGTACTTC. Its protein product is CASSIPTSGATPKEQYF. This rearrangement joins TRBV7-2 to TRBJ2-7; 11 positions match TRBD2. Trimming at V came to 5 bases and at J to 7 bases, leaving 16 bases not matched to a gene. CDR1 is SGHTA and CDR2 is FQGNSA in the germline V gene. This CDR3 is built from 17 residues.

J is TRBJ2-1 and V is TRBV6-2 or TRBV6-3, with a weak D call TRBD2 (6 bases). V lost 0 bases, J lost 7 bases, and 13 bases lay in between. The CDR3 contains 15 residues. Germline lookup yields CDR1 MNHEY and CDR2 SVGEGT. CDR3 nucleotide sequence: TGTGCCAGCAGTTACTCGGGACTCCCGAAAAATGAGCAGTTCTTC. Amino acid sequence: CASSYSGLPKNEQFF.

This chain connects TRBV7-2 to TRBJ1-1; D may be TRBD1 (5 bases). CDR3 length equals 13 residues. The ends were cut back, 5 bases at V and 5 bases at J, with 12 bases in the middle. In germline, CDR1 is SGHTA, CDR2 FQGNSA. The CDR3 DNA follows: TGTGCCAGCAGCAATAGCCCAGGGACTGAAGCTTTCTTT. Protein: CASSNSPGTEAFF.

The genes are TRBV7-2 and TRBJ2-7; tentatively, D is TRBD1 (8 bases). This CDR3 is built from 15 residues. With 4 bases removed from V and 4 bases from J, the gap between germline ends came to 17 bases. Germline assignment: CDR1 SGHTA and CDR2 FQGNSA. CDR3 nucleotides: TGTGCCAGCAGCTGGACTAGTCAGGGGGCTTACGAGCAGTACTTC. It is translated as CASSWTSQGAYEQYF.

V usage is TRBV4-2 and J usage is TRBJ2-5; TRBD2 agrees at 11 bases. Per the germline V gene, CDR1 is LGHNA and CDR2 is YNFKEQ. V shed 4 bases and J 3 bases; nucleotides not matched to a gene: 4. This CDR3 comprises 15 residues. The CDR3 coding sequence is TGTGCCAGCAGCCGGGGGACTAGCGGAGAAGAGACCCAGTACTTC. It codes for CASSRGTSGEETQYF.

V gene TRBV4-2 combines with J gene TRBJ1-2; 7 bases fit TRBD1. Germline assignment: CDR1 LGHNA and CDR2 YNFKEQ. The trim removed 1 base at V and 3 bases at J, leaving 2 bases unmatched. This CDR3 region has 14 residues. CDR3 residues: CASSQGDRDYGYTF. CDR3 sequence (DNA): TGTGCCAGCAGCCAAGGTGACAGGGACTATGGCTACACCTTC.

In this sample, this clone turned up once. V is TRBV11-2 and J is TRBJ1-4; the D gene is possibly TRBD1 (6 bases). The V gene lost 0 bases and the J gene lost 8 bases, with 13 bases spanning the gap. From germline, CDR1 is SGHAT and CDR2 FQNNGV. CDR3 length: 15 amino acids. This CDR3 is CASSLDLAGEEKLFF. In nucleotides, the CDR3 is TGTGCCAGCAGCTTAGATCTCGCAGGGGAGGAAAAACTGTTTTTT.

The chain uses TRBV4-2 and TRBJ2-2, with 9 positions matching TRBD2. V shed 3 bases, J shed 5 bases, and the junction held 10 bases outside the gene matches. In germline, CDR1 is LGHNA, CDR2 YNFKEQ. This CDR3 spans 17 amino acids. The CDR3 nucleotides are TGTGCCAGCAGCCACCACACTAGCGGGTTGGTAACCGGGGAGCTGTTTTTT. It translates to CASSHHTSGLVTGELFF.

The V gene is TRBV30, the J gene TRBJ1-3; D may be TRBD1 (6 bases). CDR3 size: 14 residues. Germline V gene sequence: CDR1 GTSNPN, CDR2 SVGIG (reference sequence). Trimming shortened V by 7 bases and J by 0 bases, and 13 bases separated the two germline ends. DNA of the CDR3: TGTGCCTCCCTCACAGGGATCTCTGGAAACACCATATATTTT. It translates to CASLTGISGNTIYF.

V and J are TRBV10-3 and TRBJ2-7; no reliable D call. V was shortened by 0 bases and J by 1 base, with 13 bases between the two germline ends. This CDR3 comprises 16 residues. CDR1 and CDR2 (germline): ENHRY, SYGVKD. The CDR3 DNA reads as TGTGCCATCAGTGAGTCGGCCAGGAAACCATCCTACGAGCAGTACTTC. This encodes CAISESARKPSYEQYF.

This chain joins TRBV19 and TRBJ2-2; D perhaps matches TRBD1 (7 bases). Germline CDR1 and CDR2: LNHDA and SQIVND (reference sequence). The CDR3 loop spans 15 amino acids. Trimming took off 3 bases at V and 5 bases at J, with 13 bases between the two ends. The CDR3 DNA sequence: TGTGCCAGTAGTATCGAGGCAGGGGGGACCGGGGAGCTGTTTTTT. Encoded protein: CASSIEAGGTGELFF.